The 29 T cell receptor beta chains below were found in one sample sequenced in a study of blood T cell repertoires in COVID-19. The assay was immunoSEQ multiplex PCR, and TCRdb's table has in-frame clones only and misses some. This table holds 150,000 to 160,000 clones, more than 65% found once. The source material was peripheral blood. These receptor sequences come from a woman in her forties or fifties with acute or convalescent COVID-19.

The rearrangement uses TRBV5-1 and TRBJ2-7; 9 bases fit TRBD1. The CDR3 runs to 19 residues. Unmatched junction bases numbered 21, after V lost 4 bases and J lost 4 bases. The V gene's germline CDR1 is SGHRS and CDR2 YFSETQ. Here the CDR3 DNA reads TGCGCCAGCAGCGCCCGACCGGGACAGGGACAGGGTTTTTTTTACGAGCAGTACTTC. It yields the protein CASSARPGQGQGFFYEQYF.

V and J are TRBV6-5 and TRBJ2-6, with 10 bases identical to TRBD2. CDR1 and CDR2 (germline): MNHEY, SVGAGI. The CDR3 totals 16 residues. J lost 10 bases, V lost 4 bases, and 10 bases had no gene match. For the CDR3, the DNA is TGTGCCAGCAGTTCCGGACTAGCGGCTTTTCAAAACGTCCTGACTTTC. This encodes CASSSGLAAFQNVLTF.

The chain combines TRBV7-9 with TRBJ1-6; D is possibly TRBD1 (6 bases). CDR1 is SEHNR, CDR2 FQNEAQ, per germline (reference sequence). Trimming removed 5 bases at V and 8 bases at J, with 19 bases between. The CDR3 has 16 amino acids. Here the CDR3 reads CASSVQGRSGDSPLHF. The CDR3 DNA is TGTGCCAGCAGCGTCCAAGGACGGTCAGGGGATTCACCCCTCCACTTT.

This chain connects TRBV6-5 to TRBJ1-3; D is ambiguous. The CDR3 length is 12 residues. Per germline, CDR1 MNHEY and CDR2 SVGAGI. Trimming took 5 bases from V and 4 from J, leaving 6 bases between them. CDR3 loop: CASSRGGNTIYF. CDR3 coding DNA: TGTGCCAGCAGTCGAGGGGGAAACACCATATATTTT.

The chain is built from TRBV15 and TRBJ2-3; D is undetermined. V gave up 9 bases and J gave up 2 bases, with 15 bases separating them. Germline loops: CDR1 LNHNV, CDR2 YYDKDF (reference sequence). The CDR3 is 14 residues long. The DNA of the CDR3 is TGTGCCACGAAGTATCGGGTGGCCACAGATACGCAGTATTTT. Protein product: CATKYRVATDTQYF.

Here the CDR3 reads CASSLGQGLTYNEQFF. CDR3 bases: TGCGCCAGCAGCTTGGGACAGGGCCTAACCTACAATGAGCAGTTCTTC. The chain uses TRBV5-1 and TRBJ2-1; 7 bases are a match to TRBD1. Germline CDR1 reads SGHRS; CDR2 reads YFSETQ. The CDR3 extends over 16 amino acids. The ends lost 0 bases at V and 2 bases at J; junction bases unmatched: 5.

This clone was seen only a few times. The gene calls are TRBV4-1 and TRBJ1-4, with D unresolved. The CDR3 is made up of 15 amino acids. Germline assignment: CDR1 MGHRA and CDR2 YSYEKL. Trimming removed 2 bases from V and 0 bases from J, with 7 bases in between. This CDR3 is CASSQPGTTNEKLFF. DNA for the CDR3: TGCGCCAGCAGCCAACCAGGAACAACTAATGAAAAACTGTTTTTT.

CDR3 sequence reads: CASSLRGSGGYTF. The CDR3 DNA sequence: TGTGCCAGCAGTCTTCGGGGGAGCGGTGGCTACACCTTC. The genes are TRBV12-3 or TRBV12-4 and TRBJ1-2, with a weak D call TRBD1 (5 bases). This CDR3 has 13 residues. V was cut by 5 bases and J by 7 bases, with 14 bases left in between.

The J gene is TRBJ1-5, the V gene TRBV7-2; 7 bases line up with TRBD1. The J segment lost 6 bases and the V segment lost 2 bases, leaving 4 bases of the junction unmatched. The length of the CDR3 is 14 residues. The germline gives CDR1 SGHTA, CDR2 FQGNSA. The CDR3 nucleotides read TGTGCCAGCAGCTTACATCAGGGGGTTCAGCCCCAGCATTTT. Protein product: CASSLHQGVQPQHF.

This sequence joins TRBV5-1 and TRBJ1-2, with D perhaps matching TRBD1 (6 bases). The CDR3 spans 15 residues. Trimming took off 4 bases at V and 2 bases at J, with 15 bases between the two ends. The V gene's germline CDR1 is SGHRS and CDR2 YFSETQ. Here the CDR3 DNA reads TGCGCCAGCAGCAAACAGGGACCGACCAACTATGGCTACACCTTC. This codes for CASSKQGPTNYGYTF.

The chain recombines TRBV9 with TRBJ2-5; TRBD1 might be the D (6 bases). The length of the CDR3 is 15 residues. V was clipped by 2 bases and J by 2 bases, with 13 bases between them. The germline gives CDR1 SGDLS, CDR2 YYNGEE. As DNA, the CDR3 is TGTGCCAGCAGCGTGAGCCTTGGACAGCAAGAGACCCAGTACTTC. Encoded protein: CASSVSLGQQETQYF.

The chain carries TRBV23-1 and TRBJ2-5, with D perhaps matching TRBD2 (5 bases). TRBV23-1 is labeled an ORF, and its function is uncertain. Trimming stripped 4 bases from V and 2 bases from J, with 8 bases between. CDR3 length equals 13 residues. The CDR3 DNA reads as TGCGCCAGCAGTCGTCCGGGGCAAGAGACCCAGTACTTC. Translating it yields CASSRPGQETQYF.

Remarks on this clone: The junction does not match germline at one end; this may be a read error. The rearrangement joins TRBV6-1 to TRBJ1-3; TRBD1 aligns across 11 bases. This CDR3 contains 15 residues. The germline V gene has CDR1 MNHNS and CDR2 SASEGT. Here the CDR3 DNA reads TGTGCCAGCAGGGAAGGACAGGGGGCGAAAAACACCATATATTTT. Residues: CASREGQGAKNTIYF.

The rearrangement links TRBV5-1 to TRBJ2-3, with a weak D call TRBD2 (5 bases). Deletions cut 0 bases from V and 6 bases from J, with 11 bases between. CDR3 length: 14 residues. Germline CDR1 and CDR2: SGHRS and YFSETQ. In DNA form, the CDR3 reads TGCGCCAGCAGCTTGGGGAGGTATGACGATACGCAGTATTTT. This translates into CASSLGRYDDTQYF.

The chain carries TRBV20-1 and TRBJ1-2; 7 positions match TRBD1. With V trimmed by 3 bases and J by 4 bases, 5 bases remained unmatched. This CDR3 contains 13 residues. From germline, CDR1 is DFQATT and CDR2 SNEGSKA (reference sequence). The CDR3 coding sequence is TGCAGTGCTAGTCTTCAGGGGGGCTATGGCTACACCTTC. Translation: CSASLQGGYGYTF.

The chain is built from TRBV9 and TRBJ2-1; 7 bases align to TRBD2. Looked up from germline, CDR1 is SGDLS and CDR2 is YYNGEE. Germline trimming cut 0 bases from V and 0 bases from J; bases unmatched to any gene: 6. The CDR3 contains 17 residues. In DNA, the CDR3 is TGTGCCAGCAGCGTAGAAAGGTCTAGCGGCTCCTACAATGAGCAGTTCTTC. This sequence encodes CASSVERSSGSYNEQFF.

This chain joins TRBV7-9 and TRBJ2-4; TRBD1 matches at 8 bases. The CDR3 is 19 amino acids. The J segment lost 1 base and the V segment lost 5 bases, leaving 16 bases of the junction unmatched. Germline loops: CDR1 SEHNR, CDR2 FQNEAQ (reference sequence). CDR3 in DNA: TGTGCCAGCAGCCCCAGTCCCGGGACAGGTTGGGTGGCCAAAAACATTCAGTACTTC. Its protein product is CASSPSPGTGWVAKNIQYF.

The chain joins TRBV10-2 to TRBJ2-1, with 7 bases that match TRBD2. Germline-derived CDR1 and CDR2 are WSHSY and SAAADI. The CDR3 totals 13 residues. The junction had 6 bases not matched to a gene; V was cut back by 5 bases and J by 8 bases. The CDR3 DNA reads TGCGCCAGCAGTAGGACTAGTTACGATGAGCAGTTCTTC. This sequence encodes CASSRTSYDEQFF.

This clone was counted a single time. This chain joins TRBV6-5 and TRBJ1-2; 7 bases are a match to TRBD1. The V segment lost 7 bases and the J segment 5 bases; nucleotides outside the gene matches: 13. The CDR3 spans 15 residues. The germline V gene encodes CDR1 MNHEY and CDR2 SVGAGI. CDR3 protein: CASNRGGAADYGYTF. Written as DNA, the CDR3 is TGTGCCAGCAATAGAGGGGGCGCAGCTGATTATGGCTACACCTTC.

The CDR3 is CASSIWGDAAIYF. CDR3 in DNA: TGTGCCAGTAGTATATGGGGAGATGCGGCCATATATTTT. The V gene is TRBV19, the J gene TRBJ1-3; D uncertain. In germline, CDR1 is LNHDA, CDR2 SQIVND (reference sequence). This CDR3 has 13 residues. Trimming stripped 2 bases from V and 11 bases from J, with 13 bases between.

The V call is TRBV19, the J call TRBJ1-5; unclear D gene. The CDR3 runs to 15 residues. The V and J ends lost 3 bases and 2 bases respectively, with 11 bases between them. CDR1 is LNHDA, CDR2 SQIVND, per germline (reference sequence). The CDR3 DNA sequence: TGTGCCAGTAGTATGGACTCCGCGGGCAATCAGCCCCAGCATTTT. Protein product: CASSMDSAGNQPQHF.

This clone was seen a handful of times. The rearrangement links TRBV6-1 to TRBJ1-5; D may be TRBD1 (5 bases). Per germline, CDR1 MNHNS and CDR2 SASEGT. The CDR3 totals 13 residues. The V and J ends lost 3 bases and 7 bases respectively, with 10 bases between them. As DNA, the CDR3 is TGTGCCAGCAGTGAGGGGGGGGTGCAGCCCCAGCATTTT. Translating it yields CASSEGGVQPQHF.

The V and J genes are TRBV28 and TRBJ2-5, with a tentative D call TRBD1 (7 bases). Germline CDR1 is MDHEN and CDR2 is SYDVKM. This CDR3 spans 17 amino acids. The V end lost 4 bases, the J end lost 4 bases, and 22 bases lay between the germline ends. The CDR3 spells CASSSTGDWGKGETQYF. DNA of the CDR3: TGTGCCAGCAGTTCAACAGGGGACTGGGGAAAAGGAGAGACCCAGTACTTC. Combining the CDR3 with reference TRBV28 and TRBJ2-5 gives the whole variable domain DVKVTQSSRYLVKRTGEKVFLECVQDMDHENMFWYRQDPGLGLRLIYFSYDVKMKEKGDIPEGYSVSREKKERFSLILESASTNQTSMYLCASSSTGDWGKGETQYFGPGTRLLVL.

The rearrangement links TRBV5-4 to TRBJ2-5; D possibly corresponds to TRBD2 (5 bases). The germline V gene has CDR1 SGHNT and CDR2 YYREEE (reference sequence). The ends were cut back, 0 bases at V and 3 bases at J, with 9 bases in the middle. CDR3 length equals 14 residues. This CDR3 reads CASSLGGREETQYF. The CDR3 coding sequence is TGTGCCAGCAGCTTGGGAGGGCGGGAAGAGACCCAGTACTTC.

V is TRBV7-2 and J is TRBJ1-6; possible D gene TRBD1, 6 bases. The CDR3 is made up of 16 amino acids. V shed 2 bases and J shed 7 bases, with 15 bases lying between them. From germline, CDR1 is SGHTA and CDR2 FQGNSA. The CDR3 bases are TGTGCCAGCAGCTTATTCGCGGGGGCCGGCAATTCACCCCTCCACTTT. Protein sequence: CASSLFAGAGNSPLHF.

The CDR3 loop reads CASSLGTSGGNEQFF. The CDR3 nucleotides read TGTGCCAGCAGTTTGGGTACTAGCGGGGGCAATGAGCAGTTCTTC. The chain links TRBV27 to TRBJ2-1; 11 nucleotides line up with TRBD2. CDR1 and CDR2 (germline): MNHEY, SMNVEV (reference sequence). With 3 bases clipped from V and 6 bases from J, the junction kept 4 bases outside the gene matches. This CDR3 contains 15 residues.

The J gene is TRBJ1-3, the V gene TRBV28; 9 positions match TRBD1. CDR1 is MDHEN and CDR2 is SYDVKM in the germline V gene. This CDR3 is built from 18 residues. With V trimmed by 2 bases and J by 0 bases, 8 bases remained unmatched. CDR3 sequence (DNA): TGTGCCAGCAGTTTAGGGTTGGGGACAGGGCGCTCTGGAAACACCATATATTTT. Its protein product is CASSLGLGTGRSGNTIYF.

The chain links TRBV7-9 to TRBJ1-4; D is uncertain. The CDR3 is 18 residues long. Trimming shortened V by 1 base and J by 0 bases, and 15 bases separated the two germline ends. Per the germline V gene, CDR1 is SEHNR and CDR2 is FQNEAQ (reference sequence). CDR3 sequence reads: CASSLEAGIFPTNEKLFF. CDR3 nucleotide sequence: TGTGCCAGCAGCTTAGAGGCGGGCATCTTCCCAACTAATGAAAAACTGTTTTTT. Together with reference TRBV7-9 and TRBJ1-4, the CDR3 gives the full variable domain: DTGVSQNPRHKITKRGQNVTFRCDPISEHNRLYWYRQTLGQGPEFLTYFQNEAQLEKSRLLSDRFSAERPKGSFSTLEIQRTEQGDSAMYLCASSLEAGIFPTNEKLFFGSGTQLSVL.

This clone was counted between two and nine times. The CDR3 protein is CASKLEETNTEAFF. The CDR3 nucleotides are TGTGCCAGCAAGTTGGAGGAGACGAACACTGAAGCTTTCTTT. The genes are TRBV6-4 and TRBJ1-1; D unresolved. V lost 7 bases and J lost 1, with 13 bases in between. Germline values: CDR1 MRHNA, CDR2 SNTAGT. The CDR3 runs 14 residues.